This TCR beta chain is drawn from a study of OX40 agonist ivuxolimab in advanced cancers. Only in-frame clones appear in the TCRdb table, and some are missing; sequencing was by immunoSEQ multiplex PCR. The data contain 55,000 to 85,000 clones, 86% of them singletons. There are 16 residues in the CDR3. Germline trimming cut 0 bases from V and 6 bases from J; bases unmatched to any gene: 6. Per the germline V gene, CDR1 is SGDLS and CDR2 is YYNGEE. The TCR comes from an adult with an advanced solid tumor such as melanoma, head and neck, liver or kidney cancer. The sample was CD4+ or CD8+ T cells sorted from blood, taken in a trial of the OX40 agonist ivuxolimab. The chain has TRBV9 and TRBJ2-2, with 9 bases that match TRBD2. The CDR3 here is CASSVDLAGHPGELFF. In DNA, the CDR3 is TGTGCCAGCAGCGTAGATCTAGCGGGGCATCCCGGGGAGCTGTTTTTT.